This entry concerns a single T cell receptor beta chain. In its sample, this clonotype was seen a few times. Its antigen target is currently unknown. No much larger clonotype is one base removed from it; base qualities were not supplied. These data originate in a study of CD8 T cells in Susac syndrome (dated by TCRdb to the late 2010s). About the study as a whole: Repertoire sequencing was used to test whether CD8+ T cell activation and differentiation in Susac syndrome was antigen driven. Clonality of the CD8+ T cell repertoire was compared between roughly 13 healthy donors, approximately 14 Susac syndrome patients and 15 multiple sclerosis patients. Results and caveats for the whole study, not just this receptor: The number of individuals in the TCR sequencing and HLA analysis was acknowledged as relatively small.

From a lookup of the germline V gene, CDR1 and CDR2 are SGHTA and FQGTGA. Including cysteine and phenylalanine, the CDR3 has 16 amino acids. This entry keeps only the CDR3 DNA: 48 bases, framed from base 1. Trimming takes 2 bases off V and 5 bases off J; junction bases not matched to a gene: 6. Peripheral blood CD8+ and CD4+ T cells from healthy donors, Susac syndrome patients and multiple sclerosis patients were profiled by high-throughput TCR beta sequencing. Treatment-naive patients with stable or active relapsing-remitting disease fulfilling revised McDonald criteria were used as multiple sclerosis controls. CD8+ TEMRA cells were enriched by FACS, while bulk CD8+ and CD4+ T cells were purified by magnetic negative isolation. Blood was collected in EDTA tubes and processed within 24 hours, with PBMCs isolated through density gradient centrifugation. PBMCs destined for TCR sequencing were cryopreserved in liquid nitrogen and later thawed in a 37 °C water bath. The sorted or isolated CD4+, CD8+ and CD8+ TEMRA cells reached a purity of at least 90%.

RNA was extracted using the RNeasy kit, and about 0.45 to 1 ug of the RNA was reverse transcribed with random hexamers. TCR beta CDR3 regions were amplified with the immunoSEQ multiplex PCR assay covering 54 Vbeta and 13 Jbeta segments. Bias from PCR amplification was corrected by using a synthetic template baseline for primer optimization and for computational correction. The paper's processing steps were these. Only productive sequences were kept, with reads annotated to V, D and J genes according to IMGT and analyzed in immunoSEQ Analyzer. To calculate clonality, Shannon entropy was normalized by log2 of the number of productive unique sequences and then subtracted from one. For each patient and control, public and private clones were evaluated within the 100 most prevalent clones. Clones were defined as Susac-specific if absent from the healthy and MS cohorts, from around 1,000 published viral clones and from other ImmuneACCESS disease sequences. TCRdb cleaned the public reads at Q25 with fastp, built clones with MiXCR and kept in-frame beta chains. Each entry merges the rows of one CDR3 protein and shows their most common DNA and genes. Here the V and J calls rest on TCRdb's processing, not on the authors' analysis. A total of around 300,000 distinct CDR3 sequences appear in this sample, 65% to 90% of them only once. About 0.22% of the sample is held by the ten biggest clonotypes.

Recombination linked TRBV7-3 to TRBJ2-5, with 12 central nucleotides matching TRBD1. Sequences were obtained from CD8+ T cells from PBMCs. This TCR was sampled from a human donor with multiple sclerosis. The DNA sequence is given as TGTGCCAGCAGCTTACTTGGGACAGGGGGCGGCGAGACCCAGTACTTC. Translated, it gives CASSLLGTGGGETQYF.